This TCR beta chain is from a study of cytomegalovirus exposure and HLA in healthy donors. This clone was seen more than once but under ten times. CDR1 is SGHNT and CDR2 is YYREEE in the germline V gene (reference sequence). The CDR3 runs 13 residues. Between the trimmed V and J ends, which lost 0 bases and 8 bases, there was a span of 6 bases. A multiplex PCR was run with 60 Vbeta primers and 13 Jbeta primers. Profiling relied on immunoSEQ multiplex PCR, and the TCRdb table lists in-frame clones only, not all of them. The data hold 130,000 to 150,000 clones, with 77% observed a single time. This receptor was identified in a woman in her 50s in good health and CMV-seronegative. The chain employs TRBV5-4 and TRBJ1-6; D is unclear. Input material: PBMCs. CDR3 nucleotides: TGTGCCAGCAGCTTGGAAAGAGATTCACCCCTCCACTTT. This gives the protein CASSLERDSPLHF.